Below, 9 T cell receptor beta chains from the same sample are listed, as sequenced in a study of post-analysis software for immune sequencing data. Study-wide points: There were four or five TRBV segments more frequent in patients than controls, and TRBV5-6, TRBV5-1 and TRBV20-1 were among them.

Incorporated into the TCR beta cDNA libraries were unique molecular identifiers, which served to reduce PCR and sequencing biases. TCRdb reanalysed the PCR reads using MiXCR and keeps one entry per CDR3 protein. The sample includes more than 450,000 distinct CDR3 sequences, around 40% seen only once; the top ten take about 1.8%. These TCRs' antigens remain unknown. The sequencing sample was made of blood. All receptors derive from a girl aged 10 to 17 with multiple sclerosis.

In DNA, the CDR3 is TGTGCCAGCAGCCTTAGTTGGAGTGAGCAGTTCTTC. Its translation is CASSLSWSEQFF. The V gene is TRBV12-3 or TRBV12-4, the J gene TRBJ2-1; D unclear. This CDR3 region has 12 residues. The V end lost 6 bases, the J end lost 9 bases, and 12 bases lay between the germline ends.

The V and J genes are TRBV10-2 and TRBJ2-1; 7 nucleotides agree with TRBD1. The ends lost 6 bases at V and 3 bases at J; junction bases unmatched: 11. The CDR3 has 16 amino acids. Germline CDR1 WSHSY, CDR2 SAAADI. DNA of the CDR3: TGCGCCAGCAGCGCCCTACGGGACAGTTTCTACAATGAGCAGTTCTTC. Its translation is CASSALRDSFYNEQFF.

V is TRBV12-3 or TRBV12-4 and J is TRBJ2-7; 7 positions agree with TRBD2. J lost 4 bases, V lost 4 bases, and 4 bases had no gene match. The CDR3 runs 13 residues. CDR3 loop: CASSWGGRYEQYF. The CDR3 DNA reads as TGTGCCAGCAGTTGGGGGGGGAGGTACGAGCAGTACTTC.

This chain joins TRBV5-1 and TRBJ2-7; 10 bases agree with TRBD2. The CDR3 totals 16 residues. The germline V gene encodes CDR1 SGHRS and CDR2 YFSETQ. The junction had 7 bases not matched to a gene; V was cut back by 2 bases and J by 2 bases. The CDR3 reads CASSFSRTSGTYEQYF. In DNA, the CDR3 is TGCGCCAGCAGCTTTTCAAGGACTAGCGGCACCTACGAGCAGTACTTC.

In this sample, this clonotype turned up many times. J is TRBJ2-7 and V is TRBV20-1; a possible D gene is TRBD2 (6 bases). V lost 6 bases and J 4 bases, leaving 16 bases between the germline ends. Germline CDR1 and CDR2: DFQATT and SNEGSKA (reference sequence). CDR3 length equals 13 residues. The CDR3 DNA reads TGCAGTGCCCCGCTCCCGGGAGAATACGAGCAGTACTTC. It encodes CSAPLPGEYEQYF.

This clonotype occurred a few times. This sequence joins TRBV12-3 or TRBV12-4 and TRBJ1-4, with D uncertain. The CDR3 spans 11 residues. V shed 6 bases and J shed 8 bases, with 7 bases lying between them. CDR3 residues: CASRLEEKLFF. CDR3 in DNA: TGTGCCAGCAGGTTGGAAGAAAAACTGTTTTTT.

This clonotype was seen more than once but under ten times. CDR3: CASISGGSSYNEQFF. DNA of the CDR3: TGTGCCAGCATATCGGGCGGGAGCTCCTACAATGAGCAGTTCTTC. The rearrangement links TRBV12-3 or TRBV12-4 to TRBJ2-1, with 7 bases lining up with TRBD2. The CDR3 runs to 15 residues. V lost 7 bases, J lost 0 bases, and 6 bases stayed unmatched.

At least ten counts were recorded for this clonotype. This rearrangement joins TRBV5-1 to TRBJ2-3, with a weak D call TRBD1 (5 bases). The V gene's germline CDR1 is SGHRS and CDR2 YFSETQ. The CDR3 runs to 13 residues. V was shortened by 4 bases and J by 4 bases, with 10 bases between the two germline ends. This CDR3 reads CASSDSLADTQYF. The DNA of the CDR3 is TGCGCCAGCAGCGACAGTCTCGCAGATACGCAGTATTTT.

CDR3 DNA sequence: TGCGCCAGCAGCCAAGATCGGGGACGCCCAACCTACGAGCAGTACTTC. Protein product: CASSQDRGRPTYEQYF. The rearrangement uses TRBV4-1 and TRBJ2-7; either TRBD1 or TRBD2 may supply D (5 bases each). V was trimmed by 0 bases and J by 2 bases, leaving 14 bases between them. The CDR3 spans 16 residues. In germline, CDR1 is MGHRA, CDR2 YSYEKL.